This TCR beta chain was identified during a study of T cells in Graves' hyperthyroidism and ophthalmopathy. TCR beta CDR3 region amplification was performed from RNA transcripts. Using the HTBI primer set, a first-round RT-PCR was run on the TCR CDR3. Via MiXCR, TCRdb re-called the multiplex PCR reads, giving one row per CDR3 protein. The data contain roughly 570,000 distinct CDR3 sequences, under 60% of them singletons. Diagnostic decisions used clinical symptoms, serum thyroxine and TRAb, thyroid ultrasound and orbital computed tomography. The CDR3 spans 11 residues. Trimming removed 0 bases at V and 15 bases at J, with 8 bases between. Germline CDR1 reads MGHRA; CDR2 reads YSYEKL. Broader study findings: A 13 V-J signature model discriminated ophthalmopathy versus stable hyperthyroidism. In validation, the model predicted ophthalmopathy. These predictions came a median roughly 6.5 months before onset. Blood samples included most of the expanded thyroid clonotypes exceeding 0.001.

This clonotype was observed many times. Its cognate antigen is unknown. Sequenced material: peripheral blood or thyroid tissue (not recorded which). The rearrangement joins TRBV4-1 to TRBJ1-4; D ambiguous. The TCR was taken from an adult woman with Graves' disease, either hyperthyroidism or ophthalmopathy (not recorded which). Here the CDR3 reads CASSQDRTVFF. The CDR3 DNA follows: TGCGCCAGCAGCCAAGATCGGACGGTGTTTTTT.